This passage covers 26 T cell receptor beta chains from one sample sequenced in a study of blood T cell repertoires in COVID-19. Assay: immunoSEQ multiplex PCR; the TCRdb copy retains only in-frame clones and omits some. Of 150,000 or so clones listed, roughly nine tenths were seen once; the top ten hold nearly 0.55%. The sample comprised peripheral blood. The receptors were sampled from a man aged 45-60 years with acute or convalescent COVID-19.

V is TRBV18 and J is TRBJ2-1; D is possibly TRBD2 (7 bases). The germline V gene has CDR1 KGHSH and CDR2 LQKENI. The CDR3 is made up of 18 amino acids. V was clipped by 2 bases and J by 8 bases, with 25 bases between them. CDR3 sequence reads: CASSPRRFRGGVLDEQFF. CDR3 in DNA: TGTGCCAGCTCACCAAGGCGCTTTAGGGGGGGAGTGTTGGATGAGCAGTTCTTC.

The chain combines TRBV18 with TRBJ2-7, with 11 bases that match TRBD2. V shed 8 bases and J 0 bases; nucleotides not matched to a gene: 3. The CDR3 runs 14 residues. The germline gives CDR1 KGHSH, CDR2 LQKENI. CDR3 nucleotide sequence: TGTGCCAGCGCTGGGACTAGCGGCTCCTACGAGCAGTACTTC. Its protein is CASAGTSGSYEQYF.

The J gene is TRBJ2-7, the V gene TRBV2; TRBD2 agrees at 8 bases. The CDR3 contains 15 residues. Germline CDR1 SNHLY, CDR2 FYNNEI. J gave up 5 bases and V 1 base, and 7 bases lay outside the gene matches. Written as DNA, the CDR3 is TGTGCCAGCAGTGAAGTGGCGGGAGGAGGTAACGAGCAGTACTTC. Translating gives CASSEVAGGGNEQYF.

This chain uses TRBV7-9 with TRBJ1-4, with D hard to call. V was clipped by 4 bases and J by 4 bases, with 13 bases between them. Germline V gene sequence: CDR1 SEHNR, CDR2 FQNEAQ (reference sequence). This CDR3 is 15 amino acids long. The CDR3 loop is CASSSFLRDNEKLFF. Here the CDR3 DNA reads TGTGCCAGCAGCTCCTTCCTTCGGGATAATGAAAAACTGTTTTTT.

The rearrangement links TRBV9 to TRBJ2-7, with 10 bases aligning to TRBD2. Germline V gives CDR1 SGDLS, CDR2 YYNGEE. The CDR3 spans 13 residues. V shed 4 bases, J shed 6 bases, and the junction held 4 bases outside the gene matches. The CDR3 sequence: CASSPRTSGEQYF. CDR3 DNA sequence: TGTGCCAGCAGCCCCAGGACTAGCGGCGAGCAGTACTTC.

V gene TRBV4-2 combines with J gene TRBJ2-2; TRBD2 matches at 8 bases. This CDR3 contains 17 residues. Per germline, CDR1 LGHNA and CDR2 YNFKEQ. With V trimmed by 0 bases and J by 6 bases, 9 bases remained unmatched. In DNA, the CDR3 is TGTGCCAGCAGCCAAGATTATAGCGGGGTACTCTCCGGGGAGCTGTTTTTT. Its translation is CASSQDYSGVLSGELFF.

J is TRBJ2-2 and V is TRBV10-1; 15 bases line up with TRBD2. The ends lost 5 bases at V and 5 bases at J; junction bases unmatched: 3. CDR1 WNHNN and CDR2 SYGVQD come from the germline V gene (reference sequence). This CDR3 is 16 amino acids long. CDR3 sequence reads: CASSSGTSGRTGELFF. CDR3 sequence (DNA): TGCGCCAGCAGTTCCGGGACTAGCGGGAGGACCGGGGAGCTGTTTTTT.

The rearrangement uses TRBV27 and TRBJ2-5; 15 bases align to TRBD2. The CDR3 is made up of 17 amino acids. CDR1 MNHEY and CDR2 SMNVEV come from the germline V gene (reference sequence). The ends lost 5 bases at V and 6 bases at J; junction bases unmatched: 10. The CDR3 region has the DNA TGTGCCAGCAGTCCTGGACTAGCGGGAGGGCCTCGGAAGACCCAGTACTTC. Residues: CASSPGLAGGPRKTQYF.

The gene calls are TRBV30 and TRBJ2-1; 7 bases fit TRBD2. The CDR3 runs to 15 residues. CDR1 and CDR2 from the germline V gene are GTSNPN and SVGIG (reference sequence). Germline trimming cut 2 bases from V and 4 bases from J; bases unmatched to any gene: 8. CDR3 sequence (DNA): TGTGCCTGGAGTCTCGCTAGCGGAAGATACAATGAGCAGTTCTTC. Translated, it gives CAWSLASGRYNEQFF.

V gene TRBV5-4 combines with J gene TRBJ1-2; 7 bases line up with TRBD1. Germline assignment: CDR1 SGHNT and CDR2 YYREEE (reference sequence). The CDR3 is 11 amino acids. Trimming removed 7 bases from V and 8 bases from J; junction bases left unmatched: 5. The CDR3 nucleotides are TGTGCCAGCGCGGGACAGAACGGCTACACCTTC. Translation gives CASAGQNGYTF.

The V and J genes are TRBV11-3 and TRBJ2-1, with 8 bases fitting TRBD2. Trimming took 5 bases from V and 8 from J; bases not matched to a gene: 8. Per germline, CDR1 SGHNT and CDR2 YENEEA. The CDR3 has 14 amino acids. CDR3 residues: CASSPGTRMDEQFF. The CDR3 DNA follows: TGTGCCAGCAGCCCTGGGACTAGGATGGATGAGCAGTTCTTC.

J is TRBJ1-4 and V is TRBV5-1; TRBD1 matches at 10 bases. Trimming at V came to 3 bases and at J to 6 bases, leaving 8 bases not matched to a gene. This CDR3 spans 16 amino acids. Germline lookup yields CDR1 SGHRS and CDR2 YFSETQ. The CDR3 nucleotides read TGCGCCAGCAGCTCACTTACCGGGACAGGGGATGAAAAACTGTTTTTT. Protein product: CASSSLTGTGDEKLFF.

The V gene is TRBV7-8, the J gene TRBJ2-7; TRBD2 agrees at 11 bases. This CDR3 region has 14 residues. Germline V gene sequence: CDR1 SGHVS, CDR2 FQNEAQ. J was trimmed by 3 bases and V by 5 bases; bases with no gene match: 3. Here the CDR3 reads CASSRGTSGYEQYV. Here the CDR3 DNA reads TGTGCCAGCAGCCGAGGGACTAGCGGCTACGAGCAGTACGTC.

This sequence joins TRBV21-1 and TRBJ2-1; TRBD1 is the table's D call, not checked against the DNA. TRBV21-1 corresponds to a pseudogene. The CDR3 is 15 amino acids. CDR3 protein: CASSHGTGGYNEQFF. CDR3 coding DNA: TGTGCCAGCAGCCACGGGACAGGAGGCTACAATGAGCAGTTCTTC.

The rearrangement links TRBV7-9 to TRBJ2-5, with 10 bases identical to TRBD2. Trimming cost V 10 bases and J 1 base; bases outside gene matches: 15. CDR3 length equals 17 residues. CDR1 and CDR2 from the germline V gene are SEHNR and FQNEAQ (reference sequence). For the CDR3, the DNA is TGTGCCACCGTCGTTTCGCTGACTAGCGGGTCCCAAGAGACCCAGTACTTC. Translation gives CATVVSLTSGSQETQYF.

The genes are TRBV28 and TRBJ2-1; 12 positions agree with TRBD2. Unmatched junction bases numbered 8, after V lost 5 bases and J lost 3 bases. The CDR3 is 17 amino acids. Germline loops: CDR1 MDHEN, CDR2 SYDVKM. In DNA form, the CDR3 reads TGTGCCAGCAGTGAACAAGGACTAGCGGGACTCTACAATGAGCAGTTCTTC. Translated: CASSEQGLAGLYNEQFF.

The chain has TRBV28 and TRBJ1-2, with D unresolved. Trimming took off 3 bases at V and 7 bases at J, with 21 bases between the two ends. Germline lookup yields CDR1 MDHEN and CDR2 SYDVKM. The CDR3 extends over 16 amino acids. The CDR3 here is CASSFEPLRAASGYTF. The CDR3 region has the DNA TGTGCCAGCAGTTTCGAACCTCTGCGGGCTGCTTCTGGCTACACCTTC.

The chain recombines TRBV19 with TRBJ2-3; a weak D match, TRBD2 (5 bases). CDR3 length: 13 amino acids. Trimming took off 6 bases at V and 3 bases at J, with 10 bases between the two ends. The germline CDR1 and CDR2 sequences are LNHDA and SQIVND (reference sequence). The chain's CDR3 is CASRPGLTDTQYF. CDR3 DNA: TGTGCCAGTAGACCCGGACTGACAGATACGCAGTATTTT.

The rearrangement joins TRBV10-1 to TRBJ2-1; a possible D gene is TRBD2 (6 bases). V gave up 5 bases and J gave up 5 bases, with 13 bases separating them. This CDR3 contains 14 residues. The germline gives CDR1 WNHNN, CDR2 SYGVQD (reference sequence). The CDR3 loop is CASSPGERDNEQFF. CDR3 nucleotide sequence: TGCGCCAGCAGTCCGGGGGAGAGGGACAATGAGCAGTTCTTC.

V and J are TRBV7-8 and TRBJ1-4; 10 nucleotides line up with TRBD1. Trimming cost V 4 bases and J 8 bases; bases outside gene matches: 16. Germline V gives CDR1 SGHVS, CDR2 FQNEAQ. The CDR3 is 18 residues long. The CDR3 DNA sequence: TGTGCCAGCAGCTCAAGCGACGTAGGACAGGGGGAGGTGGAAAAACTGTTTTTT. It encodes CASSSSDVGQGEVEKLFF.

V and J are TRBV5-1 and TRBJ2-7, with 7 bases aligning to TRBD1. CDR3 length equals 14 residues. Germline loops: CDR1 SGHRS, CDR2 YFSETQ. V was pared by 4 bases and J by 2 bases, with 6 bases of the junction left unmatched. CDR3 sequence: CASSPWTGPYEQYF. The CDR3 nucleotides are TGCGCCAGCAGCCCGTGGACAGGACCCTACGAGCAGTACTTC.

J is TRBJ1-5 and V is TRBV5-1, with D perhaps TRBD1 (5 bases). CDR1 SGHRS and CDR2 YFSETQ come from the germline V gene. Trimming took 4 bases from V and 5 from J, leaving 16 bases between them. This CDR3 is 15 amino acids long. CDR3 region: CASSPGGGRDQPQHF. The CDR3, as DNA: TGCGCCAGCAGCCCCGGCGGGGGGAGAGATCAGCCCCAGCATTTT. Variable domain in full (rest from reference TRBV5-1 and TRBJ1-5): KAGVTQTPRYLIKTRGQQVTLSCSPISGHRSVSWYQQTPGQGLQFLFEYFSETQRNKGNFPGRFSGRQFSNSRSEMNVSTLELGDSALYLCASSPGGGRDQPQHFGDGTRLSIL.

The rearrangement joins TRBV28 to TRBJ1-2; a possible D gene is TRBD1 (5 bases). Trimming removed 5 bases from V and 2 bases from J, with 12 bases in between. This CDR3 has 14 amino acids. Germline V lookup: CDR1 MDHEN, CDR2 SYDVKM. DNA for the CDR3: TGTGCCAGCAGTACGTCCCCAGGGAACTATGGCTACACCTTC. Residues: CASSTSPGNYGYTF.

Only one count was recorded for this clone. This chain links TRBV5-1 with TRBJ2-7; D may be TRBD1 (5 bases). Germline V gene data show CDR1 as SGHRS and CDR2 as YFSETQ. The CDR3 contains 15 residues. V shed 0 bases and J shed 5 bases, with 15 bases lying between them. The CDR3 reads CASSLAGQVSHEQYF. The CDR3 DNA reads as TGCGCCAGCAGCTTGGCCGGACAAGTAAGCCACGAGCAGTACTTC.

V gene TRBV7-2 combines with J gene TRBJ2-7, with D perhaps matching TRBD2 (5 bases). This CDR3 is 14 amino acids long. V was shortened by 3 bases and J by 0 bases, with 9 bases between the two germline ends. Looked up from germline, CDR1 is SGHTA and CDR2 is FQGNSA. The CDR3 spells CASSFGLNSYEQYF. Here the CDR3 DNA reads TGTGCCAGCAGCTTTGGACTTAACTCCTACGAGCAGTACTTC.

This rearrangement joins TRBV7-2 to TRBJ1-5, with 8 bases that match TRBD1. CDR1 is SGHTA, CDR2 FQGNSA, per germline. The V and J ends lost 5 bases and 1 base, in that order; junction bases with no gene match: 4. CDR3 length equals 15 residues. This CDR3 reads CASSPTGDSNQPQHF. DNA of the CDR3: TGTGCCAGCAGCCCGACAGGGGACAGCAATCAGCCCCAGCATTTT.